This TCR beta chain was obtained from a study of control samples from healthy donors and cancer patients. Sequenced by immunoSEQ multiplex PCR; TCRdb stores in-frame clones only, minus some. The repertoire holds just over 80,000 clones, with roughly 91% as singletons. Deletions cut 0 bases from V and 0 bases from J, with 16 bases between. The CDR3 length is 18 residues. The chain links TRBV23-1 to TRBJ2-3; perhaps TRBD2 as D (6 bases). TRBV23-1 is an open reading frame, and its role is uncertain. Sequencing was carried out using blood. This clonotype was obtained from a man aged 45 to 65 in good health. CDR3 loop: CASSQSSGLPKSTDTQYF. Here the CDR3 DNA reads TGCGCCAGCAGTCAATCTTCGGGACTCCCGAAGAGCACAGATACGCAGTATTTT.